A selection of T cell receptor beta chains follows, all from one sample in a study of blood T cell repertoires in COVID-19. The table came from immunoSEQ multiplex PCR; TCRdb's copy has only in-frame clones and leaves some out. Here the sample spans more than 150,000 clones, 85% to 90% being singletons. The specimen sequenced was peripheral blood. These receptors all stem from a man in his sixties with COVID-19, enrolled during active disease. Both conserved end residues are part of each CDR3. D genes are given only for firm matches. Clone sizes are given selectively: once, few, many, or a class where the clone is expanded.

d_call j_call clone_size v_call cdr3_aa cdr3_nt
TRBD1 TRBJ1-1 NA TRBV14 CASSQEQGVRVAEAFF TGTGCCAGCAGCCAAGAACAGGGGGTACGTGTCGCTGAAGCTTTCTTT
NA TRBJ1-1 NA TRBV27 CATKRGGIMNTEAFF TGTGCCACCAAACGGGGGGGGATAATGAACACTGAAGCTTTCTTT
TRBD1 TRBJ1-1 NA TRBV18 CASSKQGDGEAFF TGTGCCAGCTCGAAACAGGGGGACGGTGAAGCTTTCTTT
NA TRBJ1-2 NA TRBV5-8 CASTSFQTYGYTF TGTGCCAGCACAAGCTTCCAGACATATGGCTACACCTTC
TRBD1 TRBJ1-1 NA TRBV7-9 CASSLDAGGWTEAFF TGTGCCAGCAGCTTAGACGCAGGGGGTTGGACTGAAGCTTTCTTT
NA TRBJ2-3 NA TRBV18 CASSPDWRRDTQYF TGTGCCAGCTCACCGGACTGGAGGCGAGATACGCAGTATTTT
TRBD2 TRBJ2-7 NA TRBV7-2 CASSSNGVLAGAIYEQYF TGTGCCAGCAGCTCCAATGGGGTACTAGCGGGGGCTATCTACGAGCAGTACTTC
TRBD1 TRBJ1-1 few TRBV10-3 CAIRGTGGLTEAFF TGTGCCATCAGGGGGACAGGGGGATTGACTGAAGCTTTCTTT
NA TRBJ1-2 NA TRBV28 CASSLPQFSTSGYTF TGTGCCAGCAGTTTACCCCAATTTAGTACGAGCGGCTACACCTTC
NA TRBJ1-2 NA TRBV19 CASWGSSSNYGYTF TGTGCCAGTTGGGGCAGTTCTTCTAACTATGGCTACACCTTC
NA TRBJ1-6 NA TRBV7-9 CASSFGEWNSPLHF TGTGCCAGCAGCTTTGGGGAGTGGAATTCACCCCTCCACTTT
TRBD2 TRBJ2-1 once TRBV11-2 CASSLEGLAGGQFF TGTGCCAGCAGCTTAGAGGGACTAGCGGGGGGGCAGTTCTTC
TRBD1 TRBJ1-5 NA TRBV4-3 CASSQGTGENQPQHF TGCGCCAGCAGCCAAGGGACAGGGGAAAATCAGCCCCAGCATTTT
NA TRBJ2-1 NA TRBV18 CASSPPDGEQFF TGTGCCAGCTCACCGCCTGACGGGGAGCAGTTCTTC
TRBD1 TRBJ1-5 NA TRBV28 CASSRQGSNQPQHF TGTGCCAGCAGCCGACAGGGAAGCAATCAGCCCCAGCATTTT
TRBD1 TRBJ1-1 NA TRBV18 CASSPVGQMNTEAFF TGTGCCAGCTCACCGGTGGGACAGATGAACACTGAAGCTTTCTTT
TRBD1 TRBJ1-1 few TRBV5-1 CASSPPTGTGNTEAFF TGCGCCAGCAGCCCGCCCACAGGGACAGGGAACACTGAAGCTTTCTTT
NA TRBJ2-1 NA TRBV10-3 CAIQLAGVPEQFF TGTGCCATCCAACTAGCTGGAGTACCGGAGCAGTTCTTC
TRBD1 TRBJ1-1 NA TRBV29-1 CSARTGTEAFF TGCAGCGCCCGGACAGGGACTGAAGCTTTCTTT
NA TRBJ1-6 few TRBV7-8 CASSRRQIDLASPLHF TGTGCCAGCAGCCGCCGACAGATTGACTTGGCTTCACCCCTCCACTTT
TRBD1 TRBJ2-3 NA TRBV10-3 CAINRQGATDTQYF TGTGCCATAAACCGACAGGGGGCAACAGATACGCAGTATTTT
TRBD2 TRBJ2-3 NA TRBV6-5 CASSREGKAADTQYF TGTGCCAGCAGCCGGGAGGGGAAAGCGGCAGATACGCAGTATTTT
NA TRBJ1-6 NA TRBV19 CASSTMGDHNSPLHF TGTGCCAGTAGTACCATGGGCGACCATAATTCACCCCTCCACTTT
NA TRBJ1-2 NA TRBV25-1 CASSDWGALKYGYTF TGTGCCAGCAGTGACTGGGGAGCATTAAAGTATGGCTACACCTTC
NA TRBJ1-3 NA TRBV3-1/TRBV3-2 CASSRTQSSGNTIYF TGTGCCAGCAGCCGAACACAGAGCTCTGGAAACACCATATATTTT
TRBD2 TRBJ2-7 NA TRBV6-2/TRBV6-3 CASSYSGTRVEQYF TGTGCCAGCAGTTACTCTGGGACTAGGGTCGAGCAGTACTTC
NA TRBJ2-7 NA TRBV28 CASKAGLVYEQYF TGTGCCAGCAAGGCGGGGTTAGTTTACGAGCAGTACTTC
TRBD1 TRBJ2-2 NA TRBV19 CASKKDRPNTGELFF TGTGCCAGTAAAAAGGACAGGCCCAACACCGGGGAGCTGTTTTTT
NA TRBJ1-5 few TRBV12-5 CASGFSGSNQPQHF TGTGCTAGTGGTTTTTCAGGATCGAATCAGCCCCAGCATTTT
NA TRBJ1-6 NA TRBV19 CASRDGGGSPLHF TGTGCCAGTAGGGATGGGGGGGGTTCACCCCTCCACTTT
TRBD1 TRBJ2-2 NA TRBV11-3 CASSLVGTGSTGELFF TGTGCCAGCAGCTTAGTCGGGACAGGGTCCACCGGGGAGCTGTTTTTT
NA TRBJ1-2 NA TRBV27 CASSPGLLYGYTF TGTGCCAGCAGTCCAGGTCTCCTGTATGGCTACACCTTC
NA TRBJ1-1 once TRBV7-2 CASSLVAVQNTEAFF TGTGCCAGCAGCTTAGTAGCGGTTCAGAACACTGAAGCTTTCTTT
NA TRBJ1-3 NA TRBV14 CASSRAGSGNTIYF TGTGCCAGCAGCCGTGCAGGCTCTGGAAACACCATATATTTT
NA TRBJ2-2 once TRBV19 CASSRTTTPNTGELFF TGTGCCAGTAGTCGGACAACGACCCCGAACACCGGGGAGCTGTTTTTT
TRBD1 TRBJ1-1 NA TRBV11-3 CASRRGQGTVNTEAFF TGTGCCAGCAGACGAGGACAGGGGACCGTGAACACTGAAGCTTTCTTT
TRBD1 TRBJ1-1 NA TRBV6-4 CASSDPGQGLRAFF TGTGCCAGCAGTGACCCAGGACAGGGATTAAGAGCTTTCTTT
NA TRBJ2-2 NA TRBV5-1 CASSLSGGVGELFF TGCGCCAGCAGCTTGTCTGGGGGCGTCGGGGAGCTGTTTTTT
NA TRBJ1-5 NA TRBV5-1 CASSLLGGSNQPQHF TGCGCCAGCAGCTTGCTGGGAGGTAGCAATCAGCCCCAGCATTTT
TRBD1 TRBJ2-1 NA TRBV6-2/TRBV6-3 CASSSTLLGQAEQFF TGTGCCAGCAGTTCTACGTTACTTGGACAGGCCGAGCAGTTCTTC
NA TRBJ2-5 NA TRBV5-4 CASSSTGGSFGETQYF TGTGCCAGCAGCTCGACTGGGGGGTCTTTTGGGGAGACCCAGTACTTC
NA TRBJ1-1 NA TRBV19 CASSLHDNLNTEAFF TGTGCCAGTAGCCTCCACGACAACCTGAACACTGAAGCTTTCTTT
NA TRBJ2-3 once TRBV11-2 CASSAPRVPGGDTQYF TGTGCCAGCAGCGCCCCCAGGGTGCCCGGGGGAGATACGCAGTATTTT